The rows below give T cell receptor beta chains drawn from one sample of a study of cytomegalovirus exposure and HLA in healthy donors. Sequencing was performed with immunoSEQ multiplex PCR; in TCRdb, only in-frame clones are kept and a portion is missing. The sample has about 190,000 clones, about 81% seen once. The material sequenced was PBMCs. Receptors originate from a man aged 18 to 30 in good health and CMV-seronegative. Each CDR3 is given without its conserved first and last residue. A D gene is named only where the DNA matches it firmly.

d_gene: .
v_gene: TRBV5-1
CDR3aa: ASSLGSMYEQF

d_gene: TRBD1
v_gene: TRBV7-3
CDR3aa: ASSLSEGAAAF

d_gene: .
v_gene: TRBV5-4
CDR3aa: ASSLEARGKF

d_gene: .
v_gene: TRBV11-2
CDR3aa: ASSWGNQETQY

d_gene: TRBD2
v_gene: TRBV5-1
CDR3aa: ASEASGGKYNEQF

d_gene: .
v_gene: TRBV4-1
CDR3aa: ASSQGSLGYNEQF

d_gene: TRBD2
v_gene: TRBV27
CDR3aa: ASSLYAGGQSEQF

d_gene: .
v_gene: TRBV15
CDR3aa: ATSPTSLVYGYT

d_gene: .
v_gene: TRBV25-1
CDR3aa: ASSDTGGITEAF

d_gene: .
v_gene: TRBV29-1
CDR3aa: SVVRGPLVGGVSTDTQY

d_gene: TRBD1
v_gene: TRBV7-9
CDR3aa: ASSFSGRGHKTEQY

d_gene: .
v_gene: TRBV7-2
CDR3aa: ASSPSRQASYEQY

d_gene: .
v_gene: TRBV15
CDR3aa: ATSRQGWADTQY

d_gene: TRBD2
v_gene: TRBV4-1
CDR3aa: ASSQVSIGGSTDTQY

d_gene: TRBD2
v_gene: TRBV11-2
CDR3aa: ASSLDRGGATQY

d_gene: .
v_gene: TRBV9
CDR3aa: ASSVEGGDGAETQY

d_gene: TRBD2
v_gene: TRBV19
CDR3aa: ASRVRREGLNTGELF

d_gene: .
v_gene: TRBV9
CDR3aa: ASSGRDNNEQF

d_gene: TRBD2
v_gene: TRBV10-3
CDR3aa: AISLLAGGDNEQF

d_gene: .
v_gene: TRBV6-5
CDR3aa: ASSRALGTDTQY

d_gene: TRBD2
v_gene: TRBV7-8
CDR3aa: ASSWGLAGDGADTQY

d_gene: .
v_gene: TRBV5-1
CDR3aa: ASSAAGGREQY

d_gene: TRBD1
v_gene: TRBV5-1
CDR3aa: ASRVGTGLRNEQF

d_gene: .
v_gene: TRBV5-8
CDR3aa: ASKGGPSQDTQY

d_gene: .
v_gene: TRBV2
CDR3aa: ASTEEGTQY

d_gene: .
v_gene: TRBV13
CDR3aa: ASSEKGAESQETQY

d_gene: .
v_gene: TRBV28
CDR3aa: ASSGWISNQPQH

d_gene: .
v_gene: TRBV7-9
CDR3aa: SSSLISGGGGYGYT

d_gene: .
v_gene: TRBV5-1
CDR3aa: ASSPGGRSTDTQY

d_gene: TRBD1
v_gene: TRBV5-1
CDR3aa: ASSLGWGQGYYEQY

d_gene: .
v_gene: TRBV19
CDR3aa: ASTSTTYNEQF

d_gene: .
v_gene: TRBV28
CDR3aa: ASSVSGNSPLH

d_gene: TRBD1
v_gene: TRBV18
CDR3aa: ASSLGTGKEKLF

d_gene: .
v_gene: TRBV4-3
CDR3aa: ASSQEGASYNEQF

d_gene: .
v_gene: TRBV5-4
CDR3aa: ASSLPGGNYEQY

d_gene: TRBD1
v_gene: TRBV4-3
CDR3aa: ASSQGRGLREQY

d_gene: TRBD1
v_gene: TRBV13
CDR3aa: ASSSLDRGSYNEQF

d_gene: .
v_gene: TRBV18
CDR3aa: ASSPRGSQETQY

d_gene: TRBD2
v_gene: TRBV5-1
CDR3aa: ASSFTSGGSQETQY

d_gene: .
v_gene: TRBV9
CDR3aa: ASSAHMVNTEAF

d_gene: TRBD2
v_gene: TRBV5-4
CDR3aa: ASSFSGGSQETQY